These 32 T cell receptor beta chains were all obtained from the same sample, sequenced in a study of blood T cell repertoires in COVID-19. TCRdb keeps only in-frame clones here, not all; method: immunoSEQ multiplex PCR. The sample consists of about 92,000 clones, about 90% of them appearing once. Source material: peripheral blood. The receptors derive from a human donor with active COVID-19. The donor label of this sample is uncertain.

The chain combines TRBV7-2 with TRBJ2-1; tentative D call: TRBD1 (6 bases). V was pared by 5 bases and J by 10 bases, with 12 bases between. Looked up from germline, CDR1 is SGHTA and CDR2 is FQGNSA. The CDR3 covers 12 residues. CDR3 sequence reads: CASSLNRDEQFF. The CDR3 coding sequence is TGTGCCAGCAGCCTCAACAGGGACGAGCAGTTCTTC.

The chain employs TRBV6-1 and TRBJ1-4; D not resolved. The CDR3 sequence is 16 residues long. V lost 2 bases to trimming and J lost 5 bases, with 15 bases between them. CDR1 and CDR2 from the germline V gene are MNHNS and SASEGT. The CDR3 DNA sequence: TGTGCCAGCAGTGAAATAGCGTTGGAGCAAAATGAAAAACTGTTTTTT. This codes for CASSEIALEQNEKLFF.

V gene TRBV12-3 or TRBV12-4 combines with J gene TRBJ2-7; D perhaps matches TRBD2 (6 bases). The CDR3 totals 13 residues. Trimming removed 3 bases from V and 2 bases from J, with 8 bases in between. The CDR3, as DNA: TGTGCCAGCAGTTTCCGGGGGACCTACGAGCAGTACTTC. It encodes CASSFRGTYEQYF.

The rearrangement links TRBV9 to TRBJ1-3, with D perhaps TRBD1 (6 bases). Trimming cost V 4 bases and J 2 bases, with 10 bases left between them. This CDR3 has 14 amino acids. The germline gives CDR1 SGDLS, CDR2 YYNGEE. This chain's CDR3 is CASSPTGTGNTIYF. The CDR3 DNA sequence: TGTGCCAGCAGCCCTACAGGGACTGGAAACACCATATATTTT.

The chain uses TRBV11-2 and TRBJ1-2; no firm D call. The CDR3 covers 16 residues. The germline CDR1 and CDR2 sequences are SGHAT and FQNNGV. V dropped 2 bases and J dropped 3 bases, with 16 bases sitting between them. The CDR3 region has the DNA TGTGCCAGCAGCTTATCTCAAGCCGAAGTTCACTATGGCTACACCTTC. Translation: CASSLSQAEVHYGYTF.

This chain joins TRBV7-8 and TRBJ1-5; possible D gene TRBD1, 5 bases. CDR3 length: 16 residues. CDR1 is SGHVS and CDR2 is FQNEAQ in the germline V gene. V lost 3 bases and J lost 7, with 19 bases in between. The CDR3 here is CASSLGRIGIAQPQHF. CDR3 in DNA: TGTGCCAGCAGCTTGGGGCGGATAGGTATCGCCCAGCCCCAGCATTTT.

J is TRBJ1-2 and V is TRBV6-1, with a possible D match to TRBD1 (5 bases). Trimming removed 3 bases from V and 4 bases from J, with 9 bases in between. Germline V CDR1 and CDR2: MNHNS, SASEGT. The CDR3 consists of 13 residues. The CDR3 here is CASSERRGYGYTF. The CDR3 DNA reads TGTGCCAGCAGTGAGCGGAGGGGCTATGGCTACACCTTC.

This clone was recorded a few times. This sequence joins TRBV6-5 and TRBJ1-2; D remains unclear. The CDR3 runs 15 residues. CDR1 is MNHEY, CDR2 SVGAGI, per germline. The V end lost 7 bases, the J end lost 4 bases, and 19 bases lay between the germline ends. The CDR3 DNA is TGTGCCAGCACCATTCGGGCCCACGGGGTCTATGGCTACACCTTC. This encodes CASTIRAHGVYGYTF.

This clone was seen a single time. The chain couples TRBV19 to TRBJ2-7; 9 nucleotides agree with TRBD1. This CDR3 region has 15 residues. V was pared by 4 bases and J by 3 bases, with 7 bases of the junction left unmatched. CDR1 and CDR2 from the germline V gene are LNHDA and SQIVND (reference sequence). For the CDR3, the DNA is TGTGCCAGTAGTAAAGGGACAGGGATAAACTACGAGCAGTACTTC. Amino acid sequence: CASSKGTGINYEQYF. The full variable domain, completed using reference TRBV19 and TRBJ2-7, is DGGITQSPKYLFRKEGQNVTLSCEQNLNHDAMYWYRQDPGQGLRLIYYSQIVNDFQKGDIAEGYSVSREKKESFPLTVTSAQKNPTAFYLCASSKGTGINYEQYFGPGTRLTVT.

J is TRBJ2-2 and V is TRBV7-2; 9 nucleotides agree with TRBD2. The V segment lost 2 bases and the J segment 0 bases; nucleotides outside the gene matches: 7. In germline, CDR1 is SGHTA, CDR2 FQGNSA. The CDR3 extends over 18 amino acids. CDR3 amino acids: CASSLRLAGFANTGELFF. The DNA for the CDR3 is TGTGCCAGCAGCTTACGCCTAGCGGGATTCGCGAACACCGGGGAGCTGTTTTTT.

V usage is TRBV9 and J usage is TRBJ2-3; 8 bases map to TRBD2. With V trimmed by 0 bases and J by 9 bases, 9 bases remained unmatched. Germline assignment: CDR1 SGDLS and CDR2 YYNGEE. The CDR3 totals 15 residues. The CDR3 DNA follows: TGTGCCAGCAGCGTAGATCCTAGCGGGCTGGTAACGCAGTATTTT. This encodes CASSVDPSGLVTQYF.

V gene TRBV15 combines with J gene TRBJ1-1; TRBD1 agrees at 7 bases. V was clipped by 2 bases and J by 5 bases; unmatched bases: 5. This CDR3 has 14 amino acids. The germline V gene encodes CDR1 LNHNV and CDR2 YYDKDF (reference sequence). The CDR3 DNA sequence: TGTGCCACCAGCAGAACAGGGGTCGGGACTGAAGCTTTCTTT. Translated, it gives CATSRTGVGTEAFF.

The CDR3 nucleotides are TGTGCCAGCAGCTTTTGGGACAGTAGGAACACCGGGGAGCTGTTTTTT. The encoded protein is CASSFWDSRNTGELFF. The V call is TRBV7-2, the J call TRBJ2-2; 7 bases fit TRBD1. Germline V gene lookup returns CDR1 SGHTA and CDR2 FQGNSA. This CDR3 comprises 16 residues. With 3 bases clipped from V and 1 base from J, the junction kept 5 bases outside the gene matches. Full variable domain (rest looked up from reference TRBV7-2 and TRBJ2-2): GAGVSQSPSNKVTEKGKDVELRCDPISGHTALYWYRQSLGQGLEFLIYFQGNSAPDKSGLPSDRFSAERTGGSVSTLTIQRTQQEDSAVYLCASSFWDSRNTGELFFGEGSRLTVL.

CDR3 nucleotides: TGTGCCAGCAGCCCTGGTGGAGTGGTTGGAAACACCATATATTTT. This codes for CASSPGGVVGNTIYF. The chain joins TRBV7-6 to TRBJ1-3; D unresolved. Germline CDR1 and CDR2: SGHVS and FNYEAQ. V was shortened by 5 bases and J by 3 bases, with 14 bases between the two germline ends. The CDR3 sequence is 15 residues long.

A single count supports this clone. V is TRBV13 and J is TRBJ2-3; tentative D call: TRBD1 (6 bases). Germline V gives CDR1 PRHDT, CDR2 FYEKMQ (reference sequence). This CDR3 is built from 16 residues. Trimming removed 3 bases from V and 0 bases from J, with 13 bases in between. The CDR3 region has the DNA TGTGCCAGCAGCTTCCCCACAGGGCCCAGCACAGATACGCAGTATTTT. This codes for CASSFPTGPSTDTQYF. The full variable domain, in which reference TRBV13 and TRBJ2-3 provide the parts outside the CDR3, is AAGVIQSPRHLIKEKRETATLKCYPIPRHDTVYWYQQGPGQDPQFLISFYEKMQSDKGSIPDRFSAQQFSDYHSELNMSSLELGDSALYFCASSFPTGPSTDTQYFGPGTRLTVL.

V gene TRBV15 combines with J gene TRBJ2-1; 10 bases are shared with TRBD2. Germline CDR1 and CDR2: LNHNV and YYDKDF (reference sequence). Trimming at V came to 0 bases and at J to 3 bases, leaving 2 bases not matched to a gene. CDR3 size: 16 residues. Here the CDR3 reads CATSRDRLAGYNEQFF. CDR3 in DNA: TGTGCCACCAGCAGAGATCGACTAGCGGGCTACAATGAGCAGTTCTTC.

In DNA form, the CDR3 reads TGTGCCAGCAGCGTAGCACAGGGGGCCACTGATGGCTACACCTTC. Amino acid sequence: CASSVAQGATDGYTF. The chain has TRBV9 and TRBJ1-2; TRBD1 matches 9 bases. The CDR3 totals 15 residues. Germline V gene data show CDR1 as SGDLS and CDR2 as YYNGEE. V dropped 0 bases and J dropped 6; count of bases not matched to a gene: 6.

The chain carries TRBV28 and TRBJ2-3; possibly TRBD2 for D (8 bases). The V gene lost 5 bases and the J gene lost 5 bases, with 17 bases spanning the gap. The CDR3 totals 15 residues. Germline values: CDR1 MDHEN, CDR2 SYDVKM. CDR3 bases: TGTGCCAGCAGTGCCGACAGGGCGGGGGGAGATACGCAGTATTTT. Translated, it gives CASSADRAGGDTQYF.

The table lists this clone with a count of one. The genes are TRBV13 and TRBJ1-2; 8 bases map to TRBD1. Germline V gene data show CDR1 as PRHDT and CDR2 as FYEKMQ (reference sequence). The CDR3 is 16 amino acids. After removal of 5 bases from V and 8 bases from J, the junction contained 16 bases not matched to a gene. The CDR3 sequence is CASSTPSDREAMGYTF. DNA of the CDR3: TGTGCCAGCAGCACCCCATCGGACAGGGAGGCTATGGGCTACACCTTC. The complete variable domain, with remaining parts taken from reference TRBV13 and TRBJ1-2, reads AAGVIQSPRHLIKEKRETATLKCYPIPRHDTVYWYQQGPGQDPQFLISFYEKMQSDKGSIPDRFSAQQFSDYHSELNMSSLELGDSALYFCASSTPSDREAMGYTFGSGTRLTVV.

The chain combines TRBV10-3 with TRBJ1-1; perhaps TRBD1 as D (6 bases). Germline V gives CDR1 ENHRY, CDR2 SYGVKD. The CDR3 is 14 amino acids. Trimming cost V 5 bases and J 1 base, with 11 bases left between them. CDR3 sequence: CAISLQGTNTEAFF. The CDR3 DNA sequence: TGTGCCATCAGTTTGCAGGGGACGAACACTGAAGCTTTCTTT.

The chain combines TRBV19 with TRBJ2-2, with 11 bases aligning to TRBD1. Germline V gene data show CDR1 as LNHDA and CDR2 as SQIVND (reference sequence). Trimming at V came to 6 bases and at J to 6 bases, leaving 3 bases not matched to a gene. There are 14 residues in the CDR3. CDR3 nucleotides: TGTGCCAGTAGCTGGACAGGGGGCCCCGGGGAGCTGTTTTTT. This codes for CASSWTGGPGELFF.

The V gene is TRBV5-6, the J gene TRBJ1-4; D is uncertain. There are 15 residues in the CDR3. CDR1 is SGHDT and CDR2 is YYEEEE in the germline V gene. V gave up 0 bases and J gave up 3 bases, with 9 bases separating them. CDR3 in amino acids: CASSLGVEANEKLFF. The DNA for the CDR3 is TGTGCCAGCAGCTTGGGGGTGGAGGCTAATGAAAAACTGTTTTTT.

The chain uses TRBV5-1 and TRBJ2-7, with D possibly TRBD2 on 6 matching bases. The CDR3 is made up of 16 amino acids. Germline CDR1 is SGHRS and CDR2 is YFSETQ. V lost 7 bases and J 2 bases, leaving 22 bases between the germline ends. The CDR3 is CASRRRWGGETYEQYF. CDR3 in DNA: TGCGCCAGCCGGAGGAGGTGGGGCGGGGAGACCTACGAGCAGTACTTC.

The chain is built from TRBV11-2 and TRBJ2-4, with D possibly matching TRBD2 (5 bases). V was pared by 1 base and J by 10 bases, with 8 bases between. The CDR3 consists of 12 residues. The germline V gene encodes CDR1 SGHAT and CDR2 FQNNGV. CDR3 bases: TGTGCCAGCAGCTTAGGAGGGTTTATTCAGTACTTC. Its translation is CASSLGGFIQYF.

The DNA for the CDR3 is TGTGCCAGTATCCCTAGGCAGGGGCTGGGTGAAGCTTTCTTT. This translates into CASIPRQGLGEAFF. The chain recombines TRBV19 with TRBJ1-1; maybe TRBD1 (6 bases). The germline V gene has CDR1 LNHDA and CDR2 SQIVND (reference sequence). V was clipped by 7 bases and J by 7 bases, with 19 bases between them. The CDR3 extends over 14 amino acids.

CDR3 amino acids: CASAEGPGANVLTF. As DNA, the CDR3 is TGTGCCAGCGCGGAGGGCCCTGGGGCCAACGTCCTGACTTTC. V and J are TRBV2 and TRBJ2-6, with D perhaps TRBD2 (6 bases). In germline, CDR1 is SNHLY, CDR2 FYNNEI. This CDR3 has 14 amino acids. The V end lost 8 bases, the J end lost 2 bases, and 10 bases lay between the germline ends.

This clone was recorded only once. The chain is built from TRBV6-5 and TRBJ1-2; a weak D match, TRBD1 (5 bases). The CDR3 spans 14 residues. The germline gives CDR1 MNHEY, CDR2 SVGAGI. V lost 6 bases, J lost 3 bases, and 14 bases lay in between. This CDR3 reads CASRLLTDYYGYTF. In nucleotides, the CDR3 is TGTGCCAGCAGACTATTGACAGATTACTATGGCTACACCTTC.

The chain has TRBV2 and TRBJ1-5; 7 bases fit TRBD1. Looked up from germline, CDR1 is SNHLY and CDR2 is FYNNEI. J gave up 6 bases and V 1 base, and 9 bases lay outside the gene matches. The CDR3 consists of 16 residues. The CDR3 bases are TGTGCCAGCAGTGAAGGGCCCTACAGGGGAGGTCAGCCCCAGCATTTT. Protein product: CASSEGPYRGGQPQHF.

The genes are TRBV9 and TRBJ2-5, with TRBD2 matching over 8 bases. The V and J ends lost 0 bases and 5 bases, in that order; junction bases with no gene match: 9. The CDR3 sequence is 16 residues long. CDR1 and CDR2 (germline): SGDLS, YYNGEE. As DNA, the CDR3 is TGTGCCAGCAGCGTAGCGGGGGGGGCCCCGGGGGAGACCCAGTACTTC. Protein sequence: CASSVAGGAPGETQYF.

The J gene is TRBJ1-2, the V gene TRBV28; 9 bases line up with TRBD1. The V and J ends lost 5 bases and 7 bases, in that order; junction bases with no gene match: 11. Germline V gene sequence: CDR1 MDHEN, CDR2 SYDVKM. The CDR3 runs 15 residues. In DNA form, the CDR3 reads TGTGCCAGCAGTGTTCGCGGGACAGGGATCGGTGGCTACACCTTC. It codes for CASSVRGTGIGGYTF.

The chain recombines TRBV29-1 with TRBJ2-4, with TRBD1 matching over 10 bases. The CDR3 covers 15 residues. Germline CDR1 and CDR2: SQVTM and ANQGSEA. The V and J ends lost 4 bases and 3 bases, in that order; junction bases with no gene match: 6. CDR3 nucleotide sequence: TGCAGCGTTGTTGGGACAGGGGAAGGCAAAAACATTCAGTACTTC. Its protein is CSVVGTGEGKNIQYF.

This chain joins TRBV5-1 and TRBJ2-7; no clear D. CDR3 length: 15 amino acids. Germline values: CDR1 SGHRS, CDR2 YFSETQ. V gave up 0 bases and J gave up 3 bases, with 13 bases separating them. In DNA, the CDR3 is TGCGCCAGCAGCTTGGACTCCCCTTACGGCTACGAGCAGTACTTC. It specifies CASSLDSPYGYEQYF.